This T cell receptor (beta chain) was identified in a study of blood T cell repertoires in COVID-19. Study-level information: The origin of the acute and convalescent COVID-19 samples was the United States, Italy and Spain.

V shed 4 bases, J shed 2 bases, and the junction held 7 bases outside the gene matches. Germline V gene lookup returns CDR1 MGHDK and CDR2 SYGVNS. There are 16 residues in the CDR3. Assay: immunoSEQ multiplex PCR; the TCRdb copy retains only in-frame clones and omits some. The sample shows roughly 230,000 clones, approximately 89% of them seen only once. The J gene is TRBJ1-3, the V gene TRBV25-1; 8 positions match TRBD1. Sample: PBMCs or T cells enriched from blood (not recorded which). The source of this sequence is a woman aged 25 to 39 with acute COVID-19. In nucleotides, the CDR3 is TGTGCCAGCAGTGGAAACAGGGGGAGCACTGGAAACACCATATATTTT. Encoded protein: CASSGNRGSTGNTIYF.